Sequencing of this T cell receptor (beta chain) was carried out in a study of PD-L1 blockade in urothelial cancer. Turning to the study itself: At 3 weeks (second dose) and 6 weeks after starting treatment, blood was analyzed. T cells numbered a median of 141,255 in the blood samples.

The germline V gene has CDR1 KGHSH and CDR2 LQKENI. V gave up 3 bases and J gave up 6 bases; unmatched junction bases: 5. The CDR3 loop spans 14 amino acids. Each PCR received spiked synthetic TCR analog templates. The table came from immunoSEQ multiplex PCR; TCRdb's copy has only in-frame clones and leaves some out. The sample carries around 30,000 clones, 80% to 85% recorded once. Sequencing was performed on PBMCs, taken around atezolizumab (anti-PD-L1) treatment. This chain uses TRBV18 with TRBJ1-2; 9 bases map to TRBD1. The receptor was isolated from a man aged 50 to 60 with urothelial cancer. The CDR3 region has the DNA TGTGCCAGCTCACCCCTGGGACAGGGAGATGGCTACACCTTC. As protein: CASSPLGQGDGYTF.